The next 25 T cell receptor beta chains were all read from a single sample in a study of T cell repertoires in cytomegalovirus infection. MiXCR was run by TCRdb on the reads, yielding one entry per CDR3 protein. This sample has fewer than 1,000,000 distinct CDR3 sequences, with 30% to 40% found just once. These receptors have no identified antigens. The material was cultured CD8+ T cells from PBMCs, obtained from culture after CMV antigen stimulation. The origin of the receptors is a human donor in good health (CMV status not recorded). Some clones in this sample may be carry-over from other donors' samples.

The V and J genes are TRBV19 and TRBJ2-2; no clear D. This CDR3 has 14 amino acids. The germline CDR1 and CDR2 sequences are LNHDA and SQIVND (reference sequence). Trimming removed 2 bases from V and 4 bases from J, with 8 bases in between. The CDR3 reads CASSIKSRTGELFF. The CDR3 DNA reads TGTGCCAGTAGTATAAAGTCCCGCACCGGGGAGCTGTTTTTT.

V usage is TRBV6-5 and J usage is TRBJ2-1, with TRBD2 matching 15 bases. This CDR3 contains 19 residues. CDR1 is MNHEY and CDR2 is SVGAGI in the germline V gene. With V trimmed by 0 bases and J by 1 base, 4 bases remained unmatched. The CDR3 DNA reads TGTGCCAGCAGTTACTCCGGACTAGCGGGGGGGCCGTCCTACAATGAGCAGTTCTTC. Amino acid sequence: CASSYSGLAGGPSYNEQFF.

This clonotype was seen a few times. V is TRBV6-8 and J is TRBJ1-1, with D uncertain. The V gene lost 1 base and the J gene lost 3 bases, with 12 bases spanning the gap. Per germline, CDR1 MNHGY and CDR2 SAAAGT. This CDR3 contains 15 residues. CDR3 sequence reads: CASSYFNVPYTEAFF. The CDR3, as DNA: TGTGCCAGCAGTTACTTTAACGTGCCTTACACTGAAGCTTTCTTT.

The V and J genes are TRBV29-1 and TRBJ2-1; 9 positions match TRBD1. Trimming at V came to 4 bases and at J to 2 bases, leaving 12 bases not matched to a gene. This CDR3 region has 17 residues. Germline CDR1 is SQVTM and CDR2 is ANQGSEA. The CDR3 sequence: CSVVSRWTGDTYNEQFF. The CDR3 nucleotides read TGCAGCGTTGTTTCTAGGTGGACAGGGGACACCTACAATGAGCAGTTCTTC.

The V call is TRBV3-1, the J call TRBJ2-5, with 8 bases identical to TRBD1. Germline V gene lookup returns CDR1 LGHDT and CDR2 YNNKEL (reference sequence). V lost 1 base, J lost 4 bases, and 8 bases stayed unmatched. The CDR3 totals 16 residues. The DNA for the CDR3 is TGTGCCAGCAGCCAAGCCGGGACAGGTTTGCGAGAGACCCAGTACTTC. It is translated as CASSQAGTGLRETQYF.

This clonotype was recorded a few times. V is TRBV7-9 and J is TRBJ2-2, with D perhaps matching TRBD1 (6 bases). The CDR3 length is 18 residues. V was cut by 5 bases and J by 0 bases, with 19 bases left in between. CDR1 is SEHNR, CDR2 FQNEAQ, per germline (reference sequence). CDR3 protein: CASSLPRVGTPNTGELFF. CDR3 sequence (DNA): TGTGCCAGCAGCCTGCCGAGGGTCGGGACACCGAACACCGGGGAGCTGTTTTTT.

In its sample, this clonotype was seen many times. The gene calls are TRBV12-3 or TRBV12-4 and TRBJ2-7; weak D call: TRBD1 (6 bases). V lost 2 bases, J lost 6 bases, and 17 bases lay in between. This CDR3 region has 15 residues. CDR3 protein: CASSLQGRLAGEQYF. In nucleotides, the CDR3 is TGTGCCAGCAGTTTACAGGGGCGCTTGGCTGGCGAGCAGTACTTC.

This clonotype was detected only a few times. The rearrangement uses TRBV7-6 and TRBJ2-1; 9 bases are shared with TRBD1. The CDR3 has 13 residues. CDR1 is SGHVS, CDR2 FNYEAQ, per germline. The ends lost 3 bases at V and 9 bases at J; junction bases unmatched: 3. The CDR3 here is CASSLGQGVEQFF. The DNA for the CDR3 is TGTGCCAGCAGCTTGGGACAGGGAGTTGAGCAGTTCTTC.

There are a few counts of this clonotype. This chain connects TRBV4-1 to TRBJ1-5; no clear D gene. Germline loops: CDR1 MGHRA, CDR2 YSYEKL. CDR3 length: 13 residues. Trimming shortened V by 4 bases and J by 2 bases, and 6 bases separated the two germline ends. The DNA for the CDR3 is TGCGCCAGCAGCCGGGTGGGCAATCAGCCCCAGCATTTT. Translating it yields CASSRVGNQPQHF.

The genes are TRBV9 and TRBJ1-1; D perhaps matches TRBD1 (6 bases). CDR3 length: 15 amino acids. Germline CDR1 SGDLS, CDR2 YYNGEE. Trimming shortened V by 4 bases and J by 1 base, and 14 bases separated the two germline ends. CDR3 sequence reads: CASSPSGRGNTEAFF. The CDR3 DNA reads TGTGCCAGCAGCCCTTCGGGCAGGGGGAACACTGAAGCTTTCTTT.

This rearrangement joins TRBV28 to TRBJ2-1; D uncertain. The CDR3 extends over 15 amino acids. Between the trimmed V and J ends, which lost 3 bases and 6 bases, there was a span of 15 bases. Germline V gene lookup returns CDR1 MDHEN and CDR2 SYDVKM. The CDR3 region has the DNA TGTGCCAGCAGTTTTAAGGGCTTCCCTCGCAATGAGCAGTTCTTC. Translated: CASSFKGFPRNEQFF. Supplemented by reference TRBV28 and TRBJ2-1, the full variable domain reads DVKVTQSSRYLVKRTGEKVFLECVQDMDHENMFWYRQDPGLGLRLIYFSYDVKMKEKGDIPEGYSVSREKKERFSLILESASTNQTSMYLCASSFKGFPRNEQFFGPGTRLTVL.

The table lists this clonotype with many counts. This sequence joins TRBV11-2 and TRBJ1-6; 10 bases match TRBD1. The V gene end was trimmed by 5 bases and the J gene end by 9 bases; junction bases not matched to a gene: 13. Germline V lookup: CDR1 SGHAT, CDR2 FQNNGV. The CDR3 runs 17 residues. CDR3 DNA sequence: TGTGCCAGCAGCCCTAGAGCCGGGACAGGGGTTGGTTCACCCCTCCACTTT. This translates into CASSPRAGTGVGSPLHF.

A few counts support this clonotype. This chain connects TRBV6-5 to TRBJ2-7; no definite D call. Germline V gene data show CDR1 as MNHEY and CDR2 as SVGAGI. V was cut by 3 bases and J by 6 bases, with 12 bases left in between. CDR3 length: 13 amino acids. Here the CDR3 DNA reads TGTGCCAGCAGTTATTCAAGTATCTTCGAGCAGTACTTC. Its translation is CASSYSSIFEQYF.

The CDR3 here is CATSRNKGWETQYF. The CDR3 coding sequence is TGTGCCACCAGCAGAAACAAGGGATGGGAGACCCAGTACTTC. V and J are TRBV15 and TRBJ2-5; no clear D. The V gene lost 2 bases and the J gene lost 5 bases, with 12 bases spanning the gap. The V gene's germline CDR1 is LNHNV and CDR2 YYDKDF (reference sequence). The CDR3 has 14 amino acids.

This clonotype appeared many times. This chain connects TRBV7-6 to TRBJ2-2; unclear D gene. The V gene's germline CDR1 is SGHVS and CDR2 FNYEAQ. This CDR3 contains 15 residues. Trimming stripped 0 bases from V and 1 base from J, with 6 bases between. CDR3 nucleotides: TGTGCCAGCAGCTTAGCCCTCGGGAACACCGGGGAGCTGTTTTTT. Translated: CASSLALGNTGELFF.

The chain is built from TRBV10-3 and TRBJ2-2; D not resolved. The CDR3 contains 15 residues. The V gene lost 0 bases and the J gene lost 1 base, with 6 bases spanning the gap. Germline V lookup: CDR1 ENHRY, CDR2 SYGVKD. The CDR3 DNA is TGTGCCATCAGTGAGTCGGTAAAGAACACCGGGGAGCTGTTTTTT. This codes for CAISESVKNTGELFF.

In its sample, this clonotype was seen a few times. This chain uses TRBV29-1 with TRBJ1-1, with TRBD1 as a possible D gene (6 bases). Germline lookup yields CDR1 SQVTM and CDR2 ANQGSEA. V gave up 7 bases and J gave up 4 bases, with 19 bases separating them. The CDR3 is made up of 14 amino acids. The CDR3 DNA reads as TGCAGCGCCGAATCCCCGGACAGACCCACTGAAGCTTTCTTT. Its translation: CSAESPDRPTEAFF.

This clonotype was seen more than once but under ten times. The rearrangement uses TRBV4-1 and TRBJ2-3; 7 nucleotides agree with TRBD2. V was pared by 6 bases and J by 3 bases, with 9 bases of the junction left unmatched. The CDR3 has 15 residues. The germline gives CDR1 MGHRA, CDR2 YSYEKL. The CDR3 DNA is TGCGCCAGCAGTCCGACTAGCATGGGGACAGATACGCAGTATTTT. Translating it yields CASSPTSMGTDTQYF.

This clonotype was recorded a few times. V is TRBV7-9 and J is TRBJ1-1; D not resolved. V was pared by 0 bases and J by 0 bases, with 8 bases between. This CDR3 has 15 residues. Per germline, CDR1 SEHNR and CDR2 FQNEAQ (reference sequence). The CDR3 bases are TGTGCCAGCAGCTTAGCAGTCGGGGTGAACACTGAAGCTTTCTTT. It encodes CASSLAVGVNTEAFF. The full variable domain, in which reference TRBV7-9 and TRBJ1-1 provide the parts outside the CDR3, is DTGVSQNPRHKITKRGQNVTFRCDPISEHNRLYWYRQTLGQGPEFLTYFQNEAQLEKSRLLSDRFSAERPKGSFSTLEIQRTEQGDSAMYLCASSLAVGVNTEAFFGQGTRLTVV.

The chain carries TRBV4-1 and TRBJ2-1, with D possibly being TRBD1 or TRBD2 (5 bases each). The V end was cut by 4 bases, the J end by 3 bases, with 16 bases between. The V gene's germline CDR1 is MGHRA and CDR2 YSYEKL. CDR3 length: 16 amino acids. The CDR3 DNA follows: TGCGCCAGCAGCCCGCCGGGACCGAGACTCTACAATGAGCAGTTCTTC. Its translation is CASSPPGPRLYNEQFF.

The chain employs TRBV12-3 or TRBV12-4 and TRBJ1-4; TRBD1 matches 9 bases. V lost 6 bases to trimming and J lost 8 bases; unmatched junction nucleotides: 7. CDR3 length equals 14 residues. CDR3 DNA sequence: TGTGCCAGCAGCAAGGACAGGGGAGAGGAAAAACTGTTTTTT. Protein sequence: CASSKDRGEEKLFF.

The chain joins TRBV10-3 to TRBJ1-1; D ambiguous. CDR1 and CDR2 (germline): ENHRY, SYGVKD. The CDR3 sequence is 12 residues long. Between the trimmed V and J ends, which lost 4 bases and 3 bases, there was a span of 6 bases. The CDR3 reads CAISAPYTEAFF. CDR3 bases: TGTGCCATCAGTGCTCCCTACACTGAAGCTTTCTTT.

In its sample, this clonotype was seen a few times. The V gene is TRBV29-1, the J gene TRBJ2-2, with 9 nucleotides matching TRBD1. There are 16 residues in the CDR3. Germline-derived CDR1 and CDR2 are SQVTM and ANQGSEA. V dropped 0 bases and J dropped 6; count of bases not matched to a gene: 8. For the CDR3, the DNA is TGCAGCGTTGAAGATCCCCGGACAGGGGTGGCCGGGGAGCTGTTTTTT. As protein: CSVEDPRTGVAGELFF.

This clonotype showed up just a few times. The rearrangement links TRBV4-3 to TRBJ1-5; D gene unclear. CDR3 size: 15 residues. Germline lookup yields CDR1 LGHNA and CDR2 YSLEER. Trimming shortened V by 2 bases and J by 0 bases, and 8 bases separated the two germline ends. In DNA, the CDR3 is TGCGCCAGCAGCCAATCTAAGTATAGCAATCAGCCCCAGCATTTT. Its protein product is CASSQSKYSNQPQHF.

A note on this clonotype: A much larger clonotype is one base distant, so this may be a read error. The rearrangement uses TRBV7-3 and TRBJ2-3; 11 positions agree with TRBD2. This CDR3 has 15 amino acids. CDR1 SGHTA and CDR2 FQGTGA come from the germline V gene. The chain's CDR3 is CAGSSSGGHGDTQYF. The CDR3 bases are TGTGCCGGCAGCTCTAGCGGGGGGCATGGAGATACGCAGTATTTT.